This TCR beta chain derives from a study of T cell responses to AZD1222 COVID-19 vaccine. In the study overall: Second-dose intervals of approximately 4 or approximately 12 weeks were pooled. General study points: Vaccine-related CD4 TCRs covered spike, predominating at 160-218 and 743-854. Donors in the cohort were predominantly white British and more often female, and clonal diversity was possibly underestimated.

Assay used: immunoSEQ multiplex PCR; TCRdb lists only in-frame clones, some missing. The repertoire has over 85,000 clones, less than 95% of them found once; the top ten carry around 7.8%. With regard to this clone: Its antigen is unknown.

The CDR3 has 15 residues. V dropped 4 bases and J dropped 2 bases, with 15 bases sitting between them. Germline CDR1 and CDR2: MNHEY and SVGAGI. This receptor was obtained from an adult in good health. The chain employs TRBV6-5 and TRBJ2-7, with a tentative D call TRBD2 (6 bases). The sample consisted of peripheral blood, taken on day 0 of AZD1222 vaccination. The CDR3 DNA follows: TGTGCCAGCAGTTTCTTTAGCGGCAACACCTACGAGCAGTACTTC. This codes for CASSFFSGNTYEQYF.